These 27 T cell receptor beta chains were all obtained from the same sample, sequenced in a study of graft-versus-host responses after intestinal transplantation. Libraries were prepared by immunoSEQ multiplex PCR; TCRdb keeps only in-frame clonotypes and omits some of them. Of over 100,000 clones in the sample, 85% to 95% were seen once. Their target antigens are unknown. Here the sequenced sample was unstimulated CD4+ T cells sorted from spleen or lymph node cells, taken before intestinal transplant. The receptor source for this set is a human donor who received an intestinal transplant.

The rearrangement uses TRBV19 and TRBJ2-7, with TRBD2 identical over 13 bases. This CDR3 is 16 amino acids long. Looked up from germline, CDR1 is LNHDA and CDR2 is SQIVND (reference sequence). V lost 5 bases and J lost 3; bases outside the gene matches: 7. The CDR3 nucleotides are TGTGCCAGTAGTGGCAGACTAGCGGGAGGTCGCTACGAGCAGTACTTC. It translates to CASSGRLAGGRYEQYF.

The chain links TRBV7-2 to TRBJ2-2, with D unclear. Between the trimmed V and J ends, which lost 1 base and 3 bases, there was a span of 6 bases. The CDR3 length is 14 residues. Looked up from germline, CDR1 is SGHTA and CDR2 is FQGNSA. The chain's CDR3 is CASSLGDYTGELFF. The CDR3 bases are TGTGCCAGCAGCTTAGGGGATTACACCGGGGAGCTGTTTTTT.

The V and J genes are TRBV7-9 and TRBJ2-1; possibly TRBD2 for D (5 bases). The CDR3 sequence is 14 residues long. The V gene's germline CDR1 is SEHNR and CDR2 FQNEAQ (reference sequence). Trimming took 10 bases from V and 8 from J, leaving 21 bases between them. CDR3 sequence: CATPSGPFLHEQFF. The CDR3 coding sequence is TGTGCCACCCCAAGCGGCCCCTTTCTTCATGAGCAGTTCTTC. The whole variable domain, remainder taken from reference TRBV7-9 and TRBJ2-1, is DTGVSQNPRHKITKRGQNVTFRCDPISEHNRLYWYRQTLGQGPEFLTYFQNEAQLEKSRLLSDRFSAERPKGSFSTLEIQRTEQGDSAMYLCATPSGPFLHEQFFGPGTRLTVL.

This clone was seen only once. The gene calls are TRBV30 and TRBJ1-3; TRBD1 matches 8 bases. The germline gives CDR1 GTSNPN, CDR2 SVGIG (reference sequence). Trimming cost V 4 bases and J 6 bases; bases outside gene matches: 8. CDR3 length: 14 amino acids. CDR3 in DNA: TGTGCCTGGACTGCAGGACAGGGTCCAAACACCATATATTTT. This sequence encodes CAWTAGQGPNTIYF.

The genes are TRBV18 and TRBJ2-4, with 9 bases matching TRBD1. Germline CDR1 is KGHSH and CDR2 is LQKENI. CDR3 length: 17 amino acids. The V segment lost 3 bases and the J segment 6 bases; nucleotides outside the gene matches: 12. Written as DNA, the CDR3 is TGTGCCAGCTCACCCCTGGACAGGGGAGTTTTGGGAAACATTCAGTACTTC. Amino acid sequence: CASSPLDRGVLGNIQYF.

The V and J genes are TRBV7-9 and TRBJ2-5; 10 bases line up with TRBD2. The CDR3 has 15 amino acids. Germline V gene data show CDR1 as SEHNR and CDR2 as FQNEAQ (reference sequence). With V trimmed by 5 bases and J by 2 bases, 5 bases remained unmatched. In DNA form, the CDR3 reads TGTGCCAGCAGCCGCGGACTAGCGGAGCAAGAGACCCAGTACTTC. Protein product: CASSRGLAEQETQYF.

Here the CDR3 DNA reads TGTGCCAGCAGGATGGGACAGGGCCCCTACAATGAGCAGTTCTTC. This gives the protein CASRMGQGPYNEQFF. The gene calls are TRBV6-1 and TRBJ2-1, with 9 nucleotides matching TRBD1. The CDR3 is made up of 15 amino acids. With V trimmed by 6 bases and J by 2 bases, 5 bases remained unmatched. From germline, CDR1 is MNHNS and CDR2 SASEGT.

V usage is TRBV6-1 and J usage is TRBJ1-2; D remains unclear. V dropped 1 base and J dropped 1 base, with 7 bases sitting between them. This CDR3 contains 14 residues. In germline, CDR1 is MNHNS, CDR2 SASEGT. The CDR3 protein is CASSEGTDNYGYTF. The CDR3 coding sequence is TGTGCCAGCAGTGAAGGGACCGATAACTATGGCTACACCTTC.

This chain joins TRBV6-4 and TRBJ1-3, with no clear D. V was clipped by 2 bases and J by 2 bases, with 13 bases between them. The length of the CDR3 is 16 residues. Germline V gives CDR1 MRHNA, CDR2 SNTAGT. CDR3 DNA: TGTGCCAGCAGTGACCTACCCACAGAGACTGGAAACACCATATATTTT. Its protein is CASSDLPTETGNTIYF.

Concerning this clone itself: The sample holds other DNA sequences that translate to the same CDR3. The V call is TRBV5-6, the J call TRBJ1-3; unclear D gene. Germline V gene lookup returns CDR1 SGHDT and CDR2 YYEEEE. V was clipped by 1 base and J by 4 bases, with 3 bases between them. The CDR3 sequence is 12 residues long. This CDR3 reads CASSLSGNTIYF. Here the CDR3 DNA reads TGTGCCAGCAGCTTGTCAGGAAACACCATATATTTT.

V gene TRBV30 combines with J gene TRBJ2-7, with TRBD2 identical over 11 bases. The germline CDR1 and CDR2 sequences are GTSNPN and SVGIG (reference sequence). Germline trimming cut 0 bases from V and 9 bases from J; bases unmatched to any gene: 16. The CDR3 runs to 17 residues. The CDR3 loop is CAWSVPGTSGSLRGQYF. The DNA for the CDR3 is TGTGCCTGGAGTGTACCCGGGACTAGCGGTTCCCTACGTGGGCAGTACTTC.

The V and J genes are TRBV7-3 and TRBJ2-3, with 8 bases that match TRBD2. CDR1 is SGHTA and CDR2 is FQGTGA in the germline V gene. The CDR3 contains 17 residues. J gave up 0 bases and V 0 bases, and 5 bases lay outside the gene matches. CDR3 DNA sequence: TGTGCCAGCAGCTTAACACCGGGACTAGGGAGCACAGATACGCAGTATTTT. Translated, it gives CASSLTPGLGSTDTQYF.

This chain links TRBV7-6 with TRBJ2-1, with TRBD2 matching 7 bases. Germline V gene data show CDR1 as SGHVS and CDR2 as FNYEAQ. The CDR3 runs to 16 residues. J gave up 2 bases and V 0 bases, and 4 bases lay outside the gene matches. The CDR3 region is CASSLAGRGTYNEQFF. CDR3 DNA: TGTGCCAGCAGCTTAGCGGGGAGGGGCACCTACAATGAGCAGTTCTTC.

The chain uses TRBV19 and TRBJ2-5, with 7 bases identical to TRBD2. The end of the DNA is better explained by TRBJ2-7, so the J call may be wrong. The CDR3 loop spans 14 amino acids. CDR1 LNHDA and CDR2 SQIVND come from the germline V gene (reference sequence). CDR3 residues: CASSIAGGSYEQYF. The CDR3 DNA follows: TGTGCCAGTAGTATAGCGGGGGGAAGCTACGAGCAGTACTTC.

V is TRBV18 and J is TRBJ1-1, with TRBD1 matching over 9 bases. The CDR3 consists of 15 residues. Germline assignment: CDR1 KGHSH and CDR2 LQKENI. Trimming at V came to 6 bases and at J to 4 bases, leaving 9 bases not matched to a gene. CDR3 sequence (DNA): TGTGCCAGCTCGCGTCCCCCGGGACAGGGCACTGAAGCTTTCTTT. Its translation: CASSRPPGQGTEAFF.

The chain recombines TRBV7-3 with TRBJ2-1, with 14 bases identical to TRBD2. CDR3 length: 18 residues. Trimming took 4 bases from V and 12 from J; bases not matched to a gene: 17. CDR1 and CDR2 (germline): SGHTA, FQGTGA. The CDR3 protein is CASSSRGLAGAPAKGQFF. The CDR3 DNA follows: TGTGCCAGCAGCTCTAGGGGACTAGCGGGAGCCCCGGCAAAGGGGCAGTTCTTC.

The chain links TRBV5-1 to TRBJ2-5; D is ambiguous. V lost 1 base, J lost 4 bases, and 14 bases lay in between. Germline V lookup: CDR1 SGHRS, CDR2 YFSETQ. The CDR3 is 15 amino acids. The CDR3 sequence: CASSLSGLPRETQYF. The CDR3, as DNA: TGCGCCAGCAGCTTGTCTGGGCTGCCGAGAGAGACCCAGTACTTC.

This chain joins TRBV14 and TRBJ2-1; TRBD2 aligns across 9 bases. After removal of 3 bases from V and 7 bases from J, the junction contained 10 bases not matched to a gene. This CDR3 contains 16 residues. The germline V gene has CDR1 SGHDN and CDR2 FVKESK. The CDR3 reads CASSHRSGRPDNEQFF. Here the CDR3 DNA reads TGTGCCAGCAGCCATCGAAGCGGGAGGCCCGATAATGAGCAGTTCTTC.

The chain uses TRBV5-4 and TRBJ2-7; D is perhaps TRBD1 (6 bases). Trimming took off 4 bases at V and 7 bases at J, with 15 bases between the two ends. In germline, CDR1 is SGHNT, CDR2 YYREEE (reference sequence). This CDR3 spans 13 amino acids. CDR3 bases: TGTGCCAGCAGCCCGGGACAACCTGGAGAGCAGTACTTC. Its protein is CASSPGQPGEQYF. Full variable domain (remainder filled in from reference TRBV5-4 and TRBJ2-7): ETGVTQSPTHLIKTRGQQVTLRCSSQSGHNTVSWYQQALGQGPQFIFQYYREEENGRGNFPPRFSGLQFPNYSSELNVNALELDDSALYLCASSPGQPGEQYFGPGTRLTVT.

CDR3 region: CASSSGTGPKEQFF. The CDR3 nucleotides are TGTGCCAGCAGTTCCGGGACGGGCCCAAAAGAGCAGTTCTTC. The J gene is TRBJ2-1, the V gene TRBV27; D might be TRBD1 or TRBD2, each matching 5 bases. Trimming left V 4 bases short and J 10 bases short, with 17 bases between. CDR1 MNHEY and CDR2 SMNVEV come from the germline V gene (reference sequence). The CDR3 length is 14 residues.

The chain links TRBV2 to TRBJ2-2; D gene uncertain. CDR1 and CDR2 from the germline V gene are SNHLY and FYNNEI. The CDR3 is 11 residues long. V lost 8 bases, J lost 6 bases, and 7 bases lay in between. CDR3 coding DNA: TGTGCCAGCTCCCCGGCCGGGGAGCTGTTTTTT. This codes for CASSPAGELFF.

The chain has TRBV6-1 and TRBJ1-5, with D perhaps TRBD1 (5 bases). Germline CDR1 MNHNS, CDR2 SASEGT. V lost 6 bases and J lost 7, with 13 bases in between. The CDR3 is 13 residues long. Written as DNA, the CDR3 is TGTGCCAGCAGCCCCTCGGGGGGGCAGCCCCAGCATTTT. Translation gives CASSPSGGQPQHF.

The rearrangement uses TRBV11-1 and TRBJ2-7; possible D gene TRBD1, 5 bases. Trimming stripped 2 bases from V and 3 bases from J, with 11 bases between. The CDR3 is 14 residues long. Germline lookup yields CDR1 SGHAT and CDR2 FQDESV (reference sequence). The CDR3 DNA reads as TGTGCCAGCAGCTTACAGGGATCGGTCTACGAGCAGTACTTC. Translated, it gives CASSLQGSVYEQYF.

The count of this clone is one. The chain carries TRBV20-1 and TRBJ2-7; D uncertain. The V end lost 3 bases, the J end lost 3 bases, and 6 bases lay between the germline ends. This CDR3 has 11 residues. Looked up from germline, CDR1 is DFQATT and CDR2 is SNEGSKA (reference sequence). The chain's CDR3 is CSAREDYEQYF. CDR3 nucleotides: TGCAGTGCTAGGGAAGACTACGAGCAGTACTTC.

The genes are TRBV19 and TRBJ2-1; 12 positions agree with TRBD2. The CDR3 runs to 16 residues. J lost 9 bases, V lost 3 bases, and 9 bases had no gene match. The germline gives CDR1 LNHDA, CDR2 SQIVND (reference sequence). In DNA, the CDR3 is TGTGCCAGTAGTATTCGACTAGCGGGAGTCTATACTGAGCAGTTCTTC. Amino acid sequence: CASSIRLAGVYTEQFF. The full variable domain, in which reference TRBV19 and TRBJ2-1 provide the parts outside the CDR3, is DGGITQSPKYLFRKEGQNVTLSCEQNLNHDAMYWYRQDPGQGLRLIYYSQIVNDFQKGDIAEGYSVSREKKESFPLTVTSAQKNPTAFYLCASSIRLAGVYTEQFFGPGTRLTVL.

The V and J genes are TRBV27 and TRBJ2-5; 9 bases match TRBD1. This CDR3 spans 15 amino acids. V was clipped by 1 base and J by 5 bases; unmatched bases: 5. The germline gives CDR1 MNHEY, CDR2 SMNVEV (reference sequence). The CDR3 reads CASSLWGQGTETQYF. CDR3 in DNA: TGTGCCAGCAGTTTATGGGGACAGGGTACCGAGACCCAGTACTTC.

V usage is TRBV18 and J usage is TRBJ2-3, with 7 bases aligning to TRBD1. V was clipped by 5 bases and J by 4 bases; unmatched bases: 9. Germline loops: CDR1 KGHSH, CDR2 LQKENI. The CDR3 covers 15 residues. DNA of the CDR3: TGTGCCAGCTCAACTTACCCTCAGGGGGCAGATACGCAGTATTTT. Translation gives CASSTYPQGADTQYF.